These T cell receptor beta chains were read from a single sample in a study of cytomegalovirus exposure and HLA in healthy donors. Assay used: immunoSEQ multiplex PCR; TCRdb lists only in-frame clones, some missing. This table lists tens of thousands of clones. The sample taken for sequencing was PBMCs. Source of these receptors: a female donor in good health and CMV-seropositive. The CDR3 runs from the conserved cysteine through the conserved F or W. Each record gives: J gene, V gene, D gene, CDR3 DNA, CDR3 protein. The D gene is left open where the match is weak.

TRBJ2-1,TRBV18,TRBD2,TGTGCCAGCTCACCTTTCCTCCGGGAGGGCCGCAATGAGCAGTTCTTC,CASSPFLREGRNEQFF
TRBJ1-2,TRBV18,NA,TGTGCCAGCTCACCACCTAATATAGCTAACTATGGCTACACCTTC,CASSPPNIANYGYTF
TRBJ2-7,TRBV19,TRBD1,TGTGCCAGTAGTGCAGGGACAGGGATCGAGCAGTACTTC,CASSAGTGIEQYF
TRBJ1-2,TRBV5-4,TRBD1,TGTGCCAGCAGTTCCGGGACAGGAAATTTCTATGGCTACACCTTC,CASSSGTGNFYGYTF
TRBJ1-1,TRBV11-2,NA,TGTGCCAGCAGCCTGAACCGTAGGAACACTGAAGCTTTCTTT,CASSLNRRNTEAFF
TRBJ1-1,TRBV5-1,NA,TGCGCCAGCAGCCCAAGAGGGGGAGCCAACACTGAAGCTTTCTTT,CASSPRGGANTEAFF
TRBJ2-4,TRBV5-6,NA,TGTGCCAGCAGTCGGTGGGCAGGGAATGCCATTCAGTACTTC,CASSRWAGNAIQYF
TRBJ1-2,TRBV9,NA,TGTGCCAGCAGCGTAGTGGCAGGGTCGCCGGGTGGCTACACCTTC,CASSVVAGSPGGYTF
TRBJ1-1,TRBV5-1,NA,TGCGCCAGCAGCTTACAGGGTAGGGACACTGAAGCTTTCTTT,CASSLQGRDTEAFF
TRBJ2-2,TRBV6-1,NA,TGTGCCAGCAGTGAAGTACCGATAGGAGAAGTCGACACCGGGGAGCTGTTTTTT,CASSEVPIGEVDTGELFF
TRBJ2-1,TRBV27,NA,TGTGCCAGCAGTTCGAGGTCCGCCTACAATGAGCAGTTCTTC,CASSSRSAYNEQFF
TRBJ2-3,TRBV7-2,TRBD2,TGTGCCAGCAGCTTAGTACTAGCGGGGGGGCACACAGATACGCAGTATTTT,CASSLVLAGGHTDTQYF
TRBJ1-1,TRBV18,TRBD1,TGTGCCAGCTCCCCAGACAGGGTGAACACTGAAGCTTTCTTT,CASSPDRVNTEAFF
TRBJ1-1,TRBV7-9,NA,TGTGCCAGCAGCGCCAGAATTAACACTGAAGCTTTCTTT,CASSARINTEAFF
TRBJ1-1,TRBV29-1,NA,TGCAGCGCTGCGGGGTCCGGTGAAGCTTTCTTT,CSAAGSGEAFF
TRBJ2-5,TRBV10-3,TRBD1,TGTGCCATCGGATCCGGGACAGGGCGGGAGACCCAGTACTTC,CAIGSGTGRETQYF
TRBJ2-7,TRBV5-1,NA,TGCGCCAGCAGCTTGACCGGGCAGGGAGGTATCAACGAGCAGTACTTC,CASSLTGQGGINEQYF
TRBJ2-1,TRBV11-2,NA,TGTGCCAGCAGCTTATGGAGCGTAAACAATAAGCAGTTCTTC,CASSLWSVNNKQFF
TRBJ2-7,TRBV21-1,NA,TGTGCCAGCAGCAAAGTTAGTACTAGCGGGACAGACGAGCAGTACTTC,CASSKVSTSGTDEQYF
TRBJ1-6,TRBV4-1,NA,TGCGCCAGCAGCCAAGTACAAGCACCCCTCCACTTT,CASSQVQAPLHF
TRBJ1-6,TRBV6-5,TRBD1,TGTGCCAGCACCCCCGGGACAGGGGTTTCACCCCTCCACTTT,CASTPGTGVSPLHF
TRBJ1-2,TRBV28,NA,TGTGCCAGCAGCCTCGGGGGGACGATAATCTATGGCTACACCTTC,CASSLGGTIIYGYTF
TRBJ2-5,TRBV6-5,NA,TGTGCCAGCGGATCACAACAGGGGGGGGAGACCCAGTACTTC,CASGSQQGGETQYF
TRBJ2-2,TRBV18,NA,TGTGCCAGCTCACCTCGGGACGGGGAGCTGTTTTTT,CASSPRDGELFF
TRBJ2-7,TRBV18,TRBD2,TGTGCCAGCTCACTACCGGGACTAGCGGGTGCGTACGAGCAGTACTTC,CASSLPGLAGAYEQYF
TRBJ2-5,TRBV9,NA,TGTGCCAGCAGCCCCCATTTGGGGAGCTACGAGACCCAGTACTTC,CASSPHLGSYETQYF
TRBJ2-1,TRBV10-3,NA,TGTGCCATCAGTGAGTCAGCTAGCTACAATGAGCAGTTCTTC,CAISESASYNEQFF
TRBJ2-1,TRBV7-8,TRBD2,TGTGCCAGCAGCTTCGGACTAGCGGGGGGCCATGAGCAGTTCTTC,CASSFGLAGGHEQFF
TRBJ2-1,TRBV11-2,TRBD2,TGTGCCAGCAGCTTAGCTTTAGCGGGAGGGTACAATGAGCAGTTCTTC,CASSLALAGGYNEQFF
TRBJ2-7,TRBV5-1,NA,TGCGCCAGCAGCTTCGGACAGTCCGTGGGGTACGAGCAGTACTTC,CASSFGQSVGYEQYF
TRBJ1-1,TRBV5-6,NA,TGTGCCAGCAGCTTGAGGGGTGGGGACACTGAAGCTTTCTTT,CASSLRGGDTEAFF
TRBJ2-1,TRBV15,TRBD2,TGTGCCACCAGCAGAGATAGGATAGCGGGGGATGAGCAGTTCTTC,CATSRDRIAGDEQFF
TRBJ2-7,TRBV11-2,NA,TGTGCCAGCAGCTTAGATCTCGCAGGGATCACCTACGAGCAGTACTTC,CASSLDLAGITYEQYF
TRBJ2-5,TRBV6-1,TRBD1,TGTGCCAGCAGCCGGAAGACAGGGGGCCAAGAGACCCAGTACTTC,CASSRKTGGQETQYF
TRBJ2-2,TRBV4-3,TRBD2,TGCGCCAGCAGCCAAGCTCTAGCGGGCCCACGTGCCGGGGAGCTGTTTTTT,CASSQALAGPRAGELFF
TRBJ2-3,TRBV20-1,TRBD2,TGCAGTGCGGACGATAGCGGGGGGGTGTATTTT,CSADDSGGVYF
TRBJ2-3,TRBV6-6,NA,TGTGCCAGCAGTAGCCGACAGATAAGCACAGATACGCAGTATTTT,CASSSRQISTDTQYF